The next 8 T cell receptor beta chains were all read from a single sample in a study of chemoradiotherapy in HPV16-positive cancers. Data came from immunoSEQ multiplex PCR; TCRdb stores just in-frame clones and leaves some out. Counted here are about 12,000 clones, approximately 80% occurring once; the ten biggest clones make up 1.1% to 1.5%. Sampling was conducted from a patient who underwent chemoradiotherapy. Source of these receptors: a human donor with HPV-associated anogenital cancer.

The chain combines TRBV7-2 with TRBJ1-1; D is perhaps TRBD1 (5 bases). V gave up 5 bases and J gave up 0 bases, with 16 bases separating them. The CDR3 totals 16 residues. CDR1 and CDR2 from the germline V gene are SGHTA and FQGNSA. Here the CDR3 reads CASSTHPLGVNTEAFF. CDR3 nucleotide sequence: TGTGCCAGCAGCACCCACCCTCTAGGGGTGAACACTGAAGCTTTCTTT.

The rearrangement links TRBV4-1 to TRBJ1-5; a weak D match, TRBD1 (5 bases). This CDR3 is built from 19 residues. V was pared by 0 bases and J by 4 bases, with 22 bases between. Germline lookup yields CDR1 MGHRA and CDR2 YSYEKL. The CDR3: CASSQDIRGRVMINQPQHF. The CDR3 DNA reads TGCGCCAGCAGCCAAGATATCCGCGGCAGGGTAATGATTAATCAGCCCCAGCATTTT.

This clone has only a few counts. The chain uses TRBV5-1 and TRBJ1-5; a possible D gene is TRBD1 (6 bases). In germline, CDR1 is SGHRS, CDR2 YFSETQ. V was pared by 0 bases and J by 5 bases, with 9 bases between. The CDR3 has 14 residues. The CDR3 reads CASSLVGGDQPQHF. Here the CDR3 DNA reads TGCGCCAGCAGCTTGGTGGGGGGCGATCAGCCCCAGCATTTT.

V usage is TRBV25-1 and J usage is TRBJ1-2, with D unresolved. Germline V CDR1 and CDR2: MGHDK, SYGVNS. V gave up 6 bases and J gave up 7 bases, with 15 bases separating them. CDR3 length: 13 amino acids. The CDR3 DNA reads TGTGCCAGCAGGAATGAATTGAGGTTTGGCTACACCTTC. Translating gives CASRNELRFGYTF.

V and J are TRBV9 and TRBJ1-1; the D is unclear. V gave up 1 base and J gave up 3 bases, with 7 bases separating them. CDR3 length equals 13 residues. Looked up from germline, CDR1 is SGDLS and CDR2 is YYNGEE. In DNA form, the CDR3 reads TGTGCCAGCAGCGTATGGACTTACACTGAAGCTTTCTTT. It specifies CASSVWTYTEAFF.

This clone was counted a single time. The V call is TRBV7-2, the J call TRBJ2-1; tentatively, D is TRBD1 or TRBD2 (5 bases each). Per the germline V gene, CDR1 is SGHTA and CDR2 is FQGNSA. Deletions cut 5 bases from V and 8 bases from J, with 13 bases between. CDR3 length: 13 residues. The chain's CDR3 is CASSPGPPHEQFF. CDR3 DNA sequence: TGTGCCAGCAGCCCGGGACCGCCTCATGAGCAGTTCTTC.

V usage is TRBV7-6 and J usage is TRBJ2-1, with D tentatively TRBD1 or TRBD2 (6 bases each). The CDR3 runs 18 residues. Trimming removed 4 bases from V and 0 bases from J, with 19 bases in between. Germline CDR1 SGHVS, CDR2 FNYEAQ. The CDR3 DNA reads TGTGCCAGCAGCTCCGGGGGCTGGGATTCGAGCTCCTACAATGAGCAGTTCTTC. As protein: CASSSGGWDSSSYNEQFF. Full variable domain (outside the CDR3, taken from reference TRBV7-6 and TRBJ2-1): GAGVSQSPRYKVTKRGQDVALRCDPISGHVSLYWYRQALGQGPEFLTYFNYEAQQDKSGLPNDRFSAERPEGSISTLTIQRTEQRDSAMYRCASSSGGWDSSSYNEQFFGPGTRLTVL.

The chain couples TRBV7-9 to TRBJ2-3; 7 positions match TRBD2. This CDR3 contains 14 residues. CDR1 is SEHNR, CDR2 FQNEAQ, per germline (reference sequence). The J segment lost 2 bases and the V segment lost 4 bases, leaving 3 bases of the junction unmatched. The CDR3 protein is CASSSSGNTDTQYF. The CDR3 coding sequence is TGTGCCAGCAGCTCTAGCGGAAACACAGATACGCAGTATTTT.